This T cell receptor (beta chain) derives from a study of technical replicates of blood from a few donors. Using immunoSEQ multiplex PCR, the repertoire was profiled, and TCRdb retains in-frame clones only, with some absent. Of under 75,000 clones in the sample, almost 95% were seen once. This clone was recorded many times. A junction end diverges from the germline sequence, so it may reflect a read error. The CDR3 spans 14 residues. CDR1 is SGHTA, CDR2 FQGNSA, per germline. The sequencing input was PBMCs. The TCR originated in a human donor in good health. Some clones in this sample may be carry-over from other donors' samples. V and J are TRBV7-2 and TRBJ2-7; D might be TRBD1 or TRBD2, each matching 7 bases. Here the CDR3 reads CASRLGGGSYEQYF. CDR3 DNA: TGTGCCAGCAGATTAGGGGGCGGGAGCTACGAGCAGTACTTC.